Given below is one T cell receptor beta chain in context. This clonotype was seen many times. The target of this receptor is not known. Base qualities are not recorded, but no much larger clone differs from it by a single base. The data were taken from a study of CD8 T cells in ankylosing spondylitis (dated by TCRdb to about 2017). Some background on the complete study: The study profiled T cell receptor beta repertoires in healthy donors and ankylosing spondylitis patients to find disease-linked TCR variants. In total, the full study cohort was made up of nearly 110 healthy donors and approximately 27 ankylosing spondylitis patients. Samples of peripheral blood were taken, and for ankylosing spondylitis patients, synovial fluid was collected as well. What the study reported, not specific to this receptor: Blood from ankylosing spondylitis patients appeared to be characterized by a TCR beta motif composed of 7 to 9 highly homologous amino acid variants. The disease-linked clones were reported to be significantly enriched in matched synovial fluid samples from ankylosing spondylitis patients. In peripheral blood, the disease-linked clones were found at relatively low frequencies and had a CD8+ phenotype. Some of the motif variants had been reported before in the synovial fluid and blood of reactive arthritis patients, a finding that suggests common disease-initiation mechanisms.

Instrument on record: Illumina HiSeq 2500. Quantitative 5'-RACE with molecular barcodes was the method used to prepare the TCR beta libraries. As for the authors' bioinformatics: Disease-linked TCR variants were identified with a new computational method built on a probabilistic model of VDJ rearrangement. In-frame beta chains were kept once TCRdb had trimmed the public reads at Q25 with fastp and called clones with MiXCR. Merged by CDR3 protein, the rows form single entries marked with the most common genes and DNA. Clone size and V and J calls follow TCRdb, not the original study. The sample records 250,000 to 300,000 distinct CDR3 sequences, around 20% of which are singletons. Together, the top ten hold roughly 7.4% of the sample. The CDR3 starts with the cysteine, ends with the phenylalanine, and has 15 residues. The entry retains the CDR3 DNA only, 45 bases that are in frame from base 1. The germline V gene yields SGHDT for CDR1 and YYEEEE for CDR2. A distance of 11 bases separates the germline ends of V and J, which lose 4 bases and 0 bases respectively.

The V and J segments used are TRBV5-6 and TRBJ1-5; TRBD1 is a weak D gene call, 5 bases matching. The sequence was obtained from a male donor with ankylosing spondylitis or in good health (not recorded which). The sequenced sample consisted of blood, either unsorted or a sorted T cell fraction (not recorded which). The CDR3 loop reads CASSRDLDSNQPQHF. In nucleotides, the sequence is TGTGCCAGCAGCCGGGACTTAGATAGCAATCAGCCCCAGCATTTT.